These 17 T cell receptor beta chains originate from one sample sequenced in a study of CD8+CD57+ T cells in acquired aplastic anemia. Before being chosen for sequencing, patients had shown CD8+CD57+ cell expansion by flow cytometry. TCR beta VDJ combinations and CDR3 sequences were profiled from genomic DNA. TCRdb re-called the reads through MiXCR, storing one row per CDR3 protein. The table has 150,000 to 200,000 distinct CDR3 sequences, 40% to 55% seen once. Sequencing input: sorted CD4+, CD8+, or CD8+CD57+ T cells (not recorded which) from PBMCs. These receptors all stem from a human donor with aplastic anemia.

This CDR3 is CATSKGQAYEQYV. CDR3 coding DNA: TGTGCCACCAGTAAGGGACAGGCCTACGAGCAGTACGTC. V and J are TRBV15 and TRBJ2-7, with 8 bases identical to TRBD1. Germline CDR1 reads LNHNV; CDR2 reads YYDKDF (reference sequence). The CDR3 contains 13 residues. Germline trimming cut 6 bases from V and 2 bases from J; bases unmatched to any gene: 3.

This clonotype was recorded a few times. The CDR3 loop is CASSPLTSGRAEQFF. CDR3 bases: TGTGCCAGCTCACCGCTGACTAGCGGGCGGGCGGAGCAGTTCTTC. The chain carries TRBV18 and TRBJ2-1; 10 nucleotides match TRBD2. The CDR3 sequence is 15 residues long. The V gene's germline CDR1 is KGHSH and CDR2 LQKENI. V was clipped by 3 bases and J by 10 bases; unmatched bases: 9.

The sample holds many counts of this clonotype. The chain carries TRBV10-2 and TRBJ1-5, with D perhaps TRBD1 (5 bases). Trimming took off 7 bases at V and 7 bases at J, with 14 bases between the two ends. CDR1 and CDR2 from the germline V gene are WSHSY and SAAADI. This CDR3 region has 13 residues. CDR3 DNA sequence: TGCGCCAGCACCTCTTGGGGCAGACAGCCCCAGCATTTT. It specifies CASTSWGRQPQHF.

This clonotype has more than one count but fewer than ten. The chain employs TRBV4-2 and TRBJ2-3; TRBD1 is a possible D gene (5 bases). The CDR3 consists of 18 residues. V lost 2 bases and J lost 2, with 20 bases in between. Germline CDR1 reads LGHNA; CDR2 reads YNFKEQ. Here the CDR3 reads CASSQTLPRGLLTDTQYF. In DNA form, the CDR3 reads TGTGCCAGCAGCCAAACCCTACCTAGGGGATTACTCACAGATACGCAGTATTTT.

This clonotype was seen only once. J is TRBJ1-5 and V is TRBV7-9; D call uncertain. There are 13 residues in the CDR3. V was clipped by 8 bases and J by 5 bases, with 13 bases between them. Germline lookup yields CDR1 SEHNR and CDR2 FQNEAQ (reference sequence). CDR3 in amino acids: CASRWNLHQPQHF. The CDR3, as DNA: TGTGCCAGCCGGTGGAATCTGCATCAGCCCCAGCATTTT.

This clonotype was seen only a few times. The CDR3 is CSARDSGSYEQYV. The CDR3, as DNA: TGCAGTGCTAGAGATTCCGGATCCTACGAGCAGTACGTC. The chain carries TRBV20-1 and TRBJ2-7; D call uncertain. Germline V gene data show CDR1 as DFQATT and CDR2 as SNEGSKA (reference sequence). The CDR3 length is 13 residues. Trimming cost V 0 bases and J 1 base, with 7 bases left between them.

This clonotype was seen just once. V usage is TRBV6-2 or TRBV6-3 and J usage is TRBJ1-2; no definite D call. CDR1 MNHEY and CDR2 SVGEGT come from the germline V gene. V was clipped by 2 bases and J by 5 bases, with 9 bases between them. The CDR3 is 13 residues long. As DNA, the CDR3 is TGTGCCAGCAGTTACGGCAGAGAGTATGGCTACACCTTC. It translates to CASSYGREYGYTF.

This clonotype was detected many times. The rearrangement uses TRBV10-3 and TRBJ2-1; D is perhaps TRBD1 (6 bases). The CDR3 has 15 amino acids. Germline loops: CDR1 ENHRY, CDR2 SYGVKD. With 6 bases removed from V and 7 bases from J, the gap between germline ends came to 19 bases. The CDR3 protein is CAISPRDTVNNEQFF. DNA of the CDR3: TGTGCCATCAGCCCTAGGGACACGGTCAATAATGAGCAGTTCTTC.

The chain employs TRBV5-4 and TRBJ2-7; D is perhaps TRBD2 (6 bases). V lost 5 bases and J 7 bases, leaving 16 bases between the germline ends. This CDR3 region has 13 residues. Germline CDR1 is SGHNT and CDR2 is YYREEE (reference sequence). This chain's CDR3 is CASRAGSLREQYF. In DNA, the CDR3 is TGTGCCAGCAGGGCGGGGAGTCTTCGGGAGCAGTACTTC.

This clonotype was seen many times. V and J are TRBV20-1 and TRBJ2-6; 7 bases match TRBD1. Germline loops: CDR1 DFQATT, CDR2 SNEGSKA (reference sequence). The CDR3 loop spans 14 amino acids. With 5 bases clipped from V and 2 bases from J, the junction kept 3 bases outside the gene matches. The CDR3, as DNA: TGCAGTGCTCCAACAGGGGCTGGGGCCAACGTCCTGACTTTC. Translated: CSAPTGAGANVLTF.

This clonotype was counted at least ten times. The chain's CDR3 is CASSRTSGNTGELFF. The CDR3 coding sequence is TGTGCCAGCAGCCGGACTAGCGGGAACACCGGGGAGCTGTTTTTT. The gene calls are TRBV7-9 and TRBJ2-2; TRBD2 matches at 10 bases. Germline CDR1 and CDR2: SEHNR and FQNEAQ (reference sequence). The CDR3 sequence is 15 residues long. Germline trimming cut 5 bases from V and 1 base from J; bases unmatched to any gene: 1.

V gene TRBV7-3 combines with J gene TRBJ2-1; 12 bases are shared with TRBD1. J was trimmed by 8 bases and V by 6 bases; bases with no gene match: 8. The CDR3 consists of 15 residues. CDR1 SGHTA and CDR2 FQGTGA come from the germline V gene. CDR3 residues: CASRPPGQGADEQFF. The CDR3 DNA sequence: TGTGCCAGCAGACCACCGGGACAGGGGGCCGATGAGCAGTTCTTC.

With regard to this clonotype: At one of its ends the junction is not consistent with the germline gene, which may arise from a read error. The chain employs TRBV2 and TRBJ2-7; 9 bases are a match to TRBD1. The CDR3 sequence is 14 residues long. Looked up from germline, CDR1 is SNHLY and CDR2 is FYNNEI. The CDR3 is CASSEGTGSSEQYF. The CDR3 coding sequence is TGCGCCAGCAGTGAAGGGACAGGGAGTAGCGAGCAGTACTTC.

This clonotype was counted many times. This chain connects TRBV3-1 to TRBJ2-5; TRBD2 agrees at 8 bases. CDR3 length equals 14 residues. V was pared by 0 bases and J by 13 bases, with 10 bases of the junction left unmatched. The germline V gene has CDR1 LGHDT and CDR2 YNNKEL (reference sequence). The CDR3 here is CASSQDLGSGARYF. DNA for the CDR3: TGTGCCAGCAGCCAAGATCTGGGTAGCGGGGCACGGTACTTC.

This rearrangement joins TRBV20-1 to TRBJ1-3; a possible D gene is TRBD1 (5 bases). The V end lost 3 bases, the J end lost 2 bases, and 14 bases lay between the germline ends. This CDR3 has 15 amino acids. Germline V gene sequence: CDR1 DFQATT, CDR2 SNEGSKA (reference sequence). This CDR3 reads CSASRGADAGNTIYF. CDR3 nucleotides: TGCAGTGCTAGTCGCGGGGCTGACGCTGGAAACACCATATATTTT.

The J gene is TRBJ1-4, the V gene TRBV10-3, with 9 bases aligning to TRBD1. The V gene's germline CDR1 is ENHRY and CDR2 SYGVKD. This CDR3 spans 15 amino acids. V lost 2 bases, J lost 7 bases, and 5 bases stayed unmatched. CDR3 nucleotide sequence: TGTGCCATCAGTGAGGGACAGGGGAGGGGTGAAAAACTGTTTTTT. Amino acids: CAISEGQGRGEKLFF.

The chain combines TRBV7-6 with TRBJ2-3; unclear D gene. Looked up from germline, CDR1 is SGHVS and CDR2 is FNYEAQ. The CDR3 is 12 residues long. Trimming removed 5 bases at V and 9 bases at J, with 12 bases between. In DNA, the CDR3 is TGTGCCAGCAGCGCCAGTGTGGGCACGCAGTATTTT. Its protein product is CASSASVGTQYF.